This T cell receptor (beta chain) was identified in a study of T cell responses to AZD1222 COVID-19 vaccine. The study's findings and limits: Baseline seropositives among AZD1222 recipients totaled only 6 or 7. Clonal diversity may have been underestimated in mostly white British donors.

Some second doses came at about 4 weeks and others at about 12 weeks; these were pooled. Some clones are missing from TCRdb's copy, which holds only in-frame ones; the method was immunoSEQ multiplex PCR. The sample has about 160,000 clones; under 95% are singletons. The germline CDR1 and CDR2 sequences are SGHAT and FQNNGV. The length of the CDR3 is 15 residues. Losses at the gene ends were 1 base for V and 5 bases for J; bases not matched to a gene: 4. This clone has just one count. Its antigen is unknown. The clonotype comes from an adult who received the AZD1222 COVID-19 vaccine. The input for sequencing was peripheral blood, taken 28 days after the second AZD1222 dose. V and J are TRBV11-2 and TRBJ1-5, with TRBD1 identical over 8 bases. The CDR3: CASSLAGGGDQPQHF. Here the CDR3 DNA reads TGTGCCAGCAGCTTAGCAGGGGGCGGAGATCAGCCCCAGCATTTT.